Listed below are T cell receptor beta chains from one sample, sequenced in a study of shared clonotypes between healthy human individuals. The method was immunoSEQ multiplex PCR; TCRdb's version includes in-frame clones alone and lacks a portion of them. The table shows fewer than 350,000 clones, with around 86% occurring only once. The source material was memory CD8+ T cells sorted from blood. These TCRs come from a man between 18 and 35 years old in good health. CDR3s include the opening cysteine and the closing phenylalanine or tryptophan. The D gene is left open where the match is weak. Part of the rows lack a size; the others show once, few, many or a class for expanded clones.

abundance	d_gene	v_gene	j_gene	CDR3aa	CDR3nt
NA	NA	TRBV10-3	TRBJ2-2	CAISEGVAGTGELFF	TGTGCCATCAGTGAGGGGGTTGCGGGCACCGGGGAGCTGTTTTTT
NA	NA	TRBV7-3	TRBJ1-6	CASSFRGYNSPLHF	TGTGCCAGCAGCTTCAGGGGCTATAATTCACCCCTCCACTTT
NA	NA	TRBV11-2	TRBJ2-7	CASSFDGSIYEQYF	TGTGCCAGCAGCTTCGACGGGAGTATCTACGAGCAGTACTTC
NA	NA	TRBV21-1	TRBJ2-7	CASSSNSGTVKPYEQYF	TGTGCCAGCAGCTCAAACTCCGGGACCGTCAAGCCCTACGAGCAGTACTTC
NA	TRBD1	TRBV5-1	TRBJ2-3	CASSVGTAGTDTQYF	TGCGCCAGCAGCGTTGGGACAGCCGGGACAGATACGCAGTATTTT
NA	TRBD1	TRBV9	TRBJ2-7	CASSVDGTGLYEQYF	TGTGCCAGCAGCGTAGATGGGACAGGGTTGTACGAGCAGTACTTC
NA	NA	TRBV10-3	TRBJ2-7	CAISEGVLQYF	TGTGCCATCAGTGAGGGAGTCCTTCAGTACTTC
NA	NA	TRBV28	TRBJ1-2	CASSLGRIYGYTF	TGTGCCAGCAGTTTAGGCAGGATCTATGGCTACACCTTC
NA	NA	TRBV19	TRBJ2-7	CASSPNVGQYEQYF	TGTGCCAGTAGTCCTAATGTGGGGCAGTACGAGCAGTACTTC
NA	TRBD2	TRBV5-6	TRBJ2-2	CASGLAGALTGELFF	TGTGCCAGCGGACTAGCGGGGGCCCTCACCGGGGAGCTGTTTTTT
NA	NA	TRBV27	TRBJ1-1	CASSLSKYTEAFF	TGTGCCAGCAGCCTTAGCAAATACACTGAAGCTTTCTTT
NA	NA	TRBV27	TRBJ2-1	CASSSDLSSYNEQFF	TGTGCCAGCAGTTCTGACTTAAGCTCCTACAATGAGCAGTTCTTC
NA	NA	TRBV30	TRBJ1-5	CAWTSGVGNQPQHF	TGTGCCTGGACTAGTGGGGTCGGCAATCAGCCCCAGCATTTT
NA	NA	TRBV9	TRBJ2-3	CASRGAASTDTQYF	TGTGCCAGCAGGGGGGCGGCTAGCACAGATACGCAGTATTTT
once	NA	TRBV28	TRBJ2-7	CASSLGSGARYEQYF	TGTGCCAGCAGTTTAGGGTCGGGGGCGCGGTACGAGCAGTACTTC
NA	TRBD1	TRBV5-6	TRBJ2-7	CASSFQTGGRYEQYF	TGTGCCAGCAGCTTTCAAACAGGGGGCCGTTACGAGCAGTACTTC
NA	NA	TRBV10-3	TRBJ2-7	CAISQTGTLYEQYF	TGTGCCATCAGTCAAACAGGCACCCTCTACGAGCAGTACTTC